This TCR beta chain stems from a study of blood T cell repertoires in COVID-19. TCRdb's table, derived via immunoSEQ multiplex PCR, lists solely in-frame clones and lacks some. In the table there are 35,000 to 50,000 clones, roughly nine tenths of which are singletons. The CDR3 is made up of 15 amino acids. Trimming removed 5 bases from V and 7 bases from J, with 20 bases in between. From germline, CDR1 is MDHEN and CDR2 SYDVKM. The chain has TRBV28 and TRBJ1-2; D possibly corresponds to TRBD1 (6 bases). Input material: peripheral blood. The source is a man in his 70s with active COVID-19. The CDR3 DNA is TGTGCCAGCAGTCCTCCTCCCACAGGGACGGCTGGCTACACCTTC. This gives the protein CASSPPPTGTAGYTF.